The 8 T cell receptor beta chains listed next were all sequenced from one sample in a study of Graves' ophthalmopathy and Graves' hyperthyroidism. Amplified material comprised TCR beta CDR3 regions derived from RNA transcripts. The workflow started with a first-round RT-PCR run with HTBI primers and then moved on to a second-round multiplex PCR. MiXCR, applied by TCRdb to the multiplex PCR reads, yields one record per CDR3 protein. The repertoire holds about 1.1 million distinct CDR3 sequences, with about 40% as singletons. The sequenced sample was peripheral blood or thyroid tissue (not recorded which). The receptors shown here come from an adult man with Graves' hyperthyroidism.

The V call is TRBV27, the J call TRBJ1-1, with 10 bases matching TRBD1. V shed 8 bases and J 6 bases; nucleotides not matched to a gene: 6. This CDR3 has 13 amino acids. CDR1 is MNHEY, CDR2 SMNVEV, per germline (reference sequence). CDR3 nucleotide sequence: TGTGCCAGCCGGGGGACAGGGGCCTCTGAAGCTTTCTTT. It yields the protein CASRGTGASEAFF.

This chain joins TRBV7-8 and TRBJ2-7, with D tentatively TRBD2 (6 bases). Trimming stripped 3 bases from V and 1 base from J, with 13 bases between. The length of the CDR3 is 15 residues. In germline, CDR1 is SGHVS, CDR2 FQNEAQ. The CDR3 spells CASSLRDPGSYEQYF. CDR3 coding DNA: TGTGCCAGCAGCTTGCGGGACCCCGGATCCTACGAGCAGTACTTC. The variable domain in full, completed from reference TRBV7-8 and TRBJ2-7, reads GAGVSQSPRYKVAKRGQDVALRCDPISGHVSLFWYQQALGQGPEFLTYFQNEAQLDKSGLPSDRFFAERPEGSVSTLKIQRTQQEDSAVYLCASSLRDPGSYEQYFGPGTRLTVT.

This clonotype has only one observation. A clone one base away is much larger, so this may be a read error. The chain uses TRBV4-2 and TRBJ1-6; 8 bases align to TRBD1. Germline V lookup: CDR1 LGHNA, CDR2 YNFKEQ. The CDR3 extends over 14 amino acids. The CDR3 is CANSPTGEGSPLHF. The CDR3 DNA is TGTGCCAACAGCCCGACAGGGGAAGGATCACCCCTCCACTTT.

The chain uses TRBV9 and TRBJ2-6; TRBD1 aligns across 7 bases. Germline assignment: CDR1 SGDLS and CDR2 YYNGEE. This CDR3 contains 16 residues. V lost 3 bases, J lost 2 bases, and 5 bases stayed unmatched. The CDR3 reads CASSDTTGAGANVLTF. CDR3 DNA: TGTGCCAGCAGCGATACAACAGGGGCTGGGGCCAACGTCCTGACTTTC.

The genes are TRBV12-3 or TRBV12-4 and TRBJ1-1; possibly TRBD1 for D (5 bases). This CDR3 has 14 residues. Deletions cut 5 bases from V and 4 bases from J, with 14 bases between. This CDR3 is CASSPGLGGTEAFF. CDR3 in DNA: TGTGCCAGCAGTCCGGGTCTTGGGGGCACTGAAGCTTTCTTT.

This clonotype was observed at least ten times. V gene TRBV20-1 combines with J gene TRBJ2-5, with 10 bases identical to TRBD2. Germline V lookup: CDR1 DFQATT, CDR2 SNEGSKA (reference sequence). The ends lost 5 bases at V and 2 bases at J; junction bases unmatched: 11. The CDR3 has 16 amino acids. The CDR3 protein is CSARKPLAGVQETQYF. Written as DNA, the CDR3 is TGCAGTGCTCGAAAACCCCTAGCGGGGGTTCAAGAGACCCAGTACTTC.

This clonotype occurred many times. The CDR3 DNA reads as TGTGCCACCAGTGATCGACAGGGTAGCACCGGGGAGCTGTTTTTT. The encoded protein is CATSDRQGSTGELFF. V gene TRBV24-1 combines with J gene TRBJ2-2; the match to TRBD1 covers 7 bases. Germline CDR1 and CDR2: KGHDR and SFDVKD. V lost 3 bases, J lost 4 bases, and 4 bases stayed unmatched. The CDR3 sequence is 15 residues long.

The chain has TRBV5-1 and TRBJ2-7, with TRBD1 as a possible D gene (6 bases). The CDR3 covers 15 residues. With 6 bases removed from V and 4 bases from J, the gap between germline ends came to 20 bases. From germline, CDR1 is SGHRS and CDR2 YFSETQ. CDR3: CASTPGHGVGYEQYF. DNA for the CDR3: TGCGCCAGCACCCCGGGACATGGTGTCGGTTACGAGCAGTACTTC.